This T cell receptor (beta chain) comes out of a study of blood T cell repertoires in COVID-19. Across the study: Collection of acute and convalescent COVID-19 samples took place in the United States, Italy and Spain. Sample material is recorded as cDNA or gDNA derived from T cells, B-cell-depleted T cells, or PBMCs.

This CDR3 is built from 16 residues. Germline CDR1 SNHLY, CDR2 FYNNEI. Losses at the gene ends were 9 bases for V and 2 bases for J; bases not matched to a gene: 10. In the authors' methods: Researchers report that nucleated cell counts were estimated from reference gene primer amplification. The protocol was immunoSEQ multiplex PCR, while the TCRdb copy is restricted to in-frame clones and leaves out a portion. That table supplies the V and J calls and clone size; D and trimming were determined from the DNA. In the table there are more than 60,000 clones, roughly 80% of which are singletons. Sequenced: peripheral blood. The origin of this receptor is a human donor in a cohort sampled during active COVID-19. The V gene is TRBV2, the J gene TRBJ2-6, with 7 bases that match TRBD1. The CDR3 loop reads CARRYATGTGANVLTF. The CDR3 nucleotides read TGTGCCAGACGATACGCGACAGGGACTGGGGCCAACGTCCTGACTTTC.